A single sample is the source of the 27 T cell receptor beta chains below, sequenced in a study of T-cell memory formation after mild COVID-19. TCRdb processed the 5' RACE reads anew with MiXCR; each CDR3 protein has one entry. In the table there are around 320,000 distinct CDR3 sequences, over 25% of which are singletons. Source material: PBMCs or a T cell subset sorted from them (not recorded which). The receptors derive from an adult woman who had mild COVID-19 (a few samples of this study predate the infection). Cell type and time point are not known.

The rearrangement joins TRBV5-6 to TRBJ2-3, with D tentatively TRBD2 (6 bases). This CDR3 comprises 16 residues. Germline CDR1 SGHDT, CDR2 YYEEEE. Trimming cost V 0 bases and J 4 bases, with 15 bases left between them. The DNA of the CDR3 is TGTGCCAGCAGCTTGGTAGGAGGGAGCGGCGCAGATACGCAGTATTTT. Residues: CASSLVGGSGADTQYF.

In this sample, this clonotype turned up a few times. The chain uses TRBV7-9 and TRBJ2-3; D is unresolved. The CDR3 covers 14 residues. Per germline, CDR1 SEHNR and CDR2 FQNEAQ (reference sequence). V lost 0 bases, J lost 3 bases, and 7 bases lay in between. Here the CDR3 reads CASSLAYLTDTQYF. CDR3 nucleotide sequence: TGTGCCAGCAGCTTAGCGTATCTTACAGATACGCAGTATTTT.

This clonotype was seen a few times. The chain is built from TRBV9 and TRBJ2-7; a weak D match, TRBD1 (5 bases). CDR3 size: 15 residues. Trimming pared 1 base from V and 5 bases from J, leaving 16 bases between. Germline CDR1 and CDR2: SGDLS and YYNGEE. The CDR3: CASSVLGARKDEQYF. In DNA form, the CDR3 reads TGTGCCAGCAGCGTACTAGGGGCCAGGAAAGACGAGCAGTACTTC.

This clonotype appeared a few times. The chain combines TRBV12-3 or TRBV12-4 with TRBJ2-2; TRBD2 matches at 8 bases. With V trimmed by 3 bases and J by 6 bases, 6 bases remained unmatched. This CDR3 is 15 amino acids long. CDR3 loop: CASSLSGRGAGELFF. CDR3 sequence (DNA): TGTGCCAGCAGTTTGAGCGGGAGAGGGGCCGGGGAGCTGTTTTTT.

The chain combines TRBV25-1 with TRBJ2-7; possibly TRBD1 for D (5 bases). Trimming took 3 bases from V and 5 from J, leaving 20 bases between them. The CDR3 runs to 16 residues. Germline V gene lookup returns CDR1 MGHDK and CDR2 SYGVNS. CDR3 nucleotide sequence: TGTGCCAGCAGTGACCCCAGGGCAGAAATCGAACACGAGCAGTACTTC. It codes for CASSDPRAEIEHEQYF.

V and J are TRBV18 and TRBJ2-1; D is perhaps TRBD2 (6 bases). The CDR3 spans 16 residues. V lost 1 base and J lost 0, with 10 bases in between. Per germline, CDR1 KGHSH and CDR2 LQKENI. CDR3 nucleotides: TGTGCCAGCTCACCACTTGCGGGGATCTCCTACAATGAGCAGTTCTTC. Translated: CASSPLAGISYNEQFF.

The CDR3 protein is CASSLGGGNTQYF. CDR3 nucleotides: TGTGCCAGCAGTTTAGGGGGCGGAAATACGCAGTATTTT. V and J are TRBV12-3 or TRBV12-4 and TRBJ2-3; D is perhaps TRBD1 (5 bases). V was shortened by 1 base and J by 7 bases, with 9 bases between the two germline ends. The CDR3 contains 13 residues.

J is TRBJ2-7 and V is TRBV6-2 or TRBV6-3; 8 positions agree with TRBD1. J gave up 3 bases and V 6 bases, and 7 bases lay outside the gene matches. CDR3 length: 14 residues. Germline V gene lookup returns CDR1 MNHEY and CDR2 SVGEGT. The CDR3 sequence is CASSIQGEYYEQYF. In DNA, the CDR3 is TGTGCCAGCAGCATACAGGGGGAATACTACGAGCAGTACTTC.

This clonotype was observed a few times. The gene calls are TRBV7-2 and TRBJ2-3; TRBD2 matches at 7 bases. Unmatched junction bases numbered 7, after V lost 5 bases and J lost 11 bases. This CDR3 contains 12 residues. CDR1 is SGHTA, CDR2 FQGNSA, per germline. For the CDR3, the DNA is TGTGCCAGCAGCCGGATCGCGGGAGAGCAGTATTTT. The encoded protein is CASSRIAGEQYF.

Only a few counts were recorded for this clonotype. The CDR3 region is CALRAGASSTDTQYF. The DNA for the CDR3 is TGTGCCCTACGAGCGGGGGCCTCTAGCACAGATACGCAGTATTTT. The chain employs TRBV7-9 and TRBJ2-3; 8 bases line up with TRBD2. Trimming took 11 bases from V and 0 from J; bases not matched to a gene: 10. The CDR3 has 15 amino acids. Germline values: CDR1 SEHNR, CDR2 FQNEAQ (reference sequence).

The V gene is TRBV10-3, the J gene TRBJ2-7, with D hard to call. CDR3 length: 13 residues. V dropped 8 bases and J dropped 2 bases, with 13 bases sitting between them. Germline values: CDR1 ENHRY, CDR2 SYGVKD. The CDR3 sequence: CAIGQAAPYEQYF. The CDR3 DNA sequence: TGTGCCATCGGGCAGGCGGCTCCCTACGAGCAGTACTTC.

This clonotype was seen only a few times. The rearrangement uses TRBV5-5 and TRBJ2-7; TRBD2 aligns across 7 bases. This CDR3 contains 16 residues. V was pared by 4 bases and J by 2 bases, with 12 bases of the junction left unmatched. The germline V gene has CDR1 SGHKS and CDR2 YYEKEE (reference sequence). CDR3 coding DNA: TGTGCCAGCAGCCCCGCAGCCCTAGCGGAAACCTACGAGCAGTACTTC. It encodes CASSPAALAETYEQYF.

This clonotype appeared a few times. The chain recombines TRBV3-1 with TRBJ2-7, with TRBD2 as a possible D gene (5 bases). The V and J ends lost 0 bases and 5 bases respectively, with 17 bases between them. Germline V gene sequence: CDR1 LGHDT, CDR2 YNNKEL (reference sequence). There are 16 residues in the CDR3. This CDR3 is CASSQDARLAGDEQYF. In DNA, the CDR3 is TGTGCCAGCAGCCAAGACGCCCGGCTAGCCGGGGACGAGCAGTACTTC.

This clonotype was seen more than once but under ten times. The genes are TRBV18 and TRBJ1-5; a possible D gene is TRBD1 (5 bases). This CDR3 has 15 amino acids. The ends were cut back, 4 bases at V and 15 bases at J, with 25 bases in the middle. Germline values: CDR1 KGHSH, CDR2 LQKENI. The CDR3: CASSRFSEAGLLLHF. Written as DNA, the CDR3 is TGTGCCAGCTCACGTTTCTCCGAAGCGGGACTGCTCTTGCATTTT.

The V call is TRBV27, the J call TRBJ2-1, with 16 bases identical to TRBD2. The CDR3 runs 18 residues. Germline assignment: CDR1 MNHEY and CDR2 SMNVEV (reference sequence). V shed 6 bases and J 8 bases; nucleotides not matched to a gene: 13. CDR3 residues: CASRPQGLAGGPWDEQFF. DNA for the CDR3: TGTGCCAGCAGGCCACAGGGACTAGCGGGAGGGCCGTGGGATGAGCAGTTCTTC.

The rearrangement joins TRBV2 to TRBJ2-3; possibly TRBD1 or TRBD2 for D (5 bases each). The CDR3 is 15 amino acids. With 7 bases removed from V and 1 base from J, the gap between germline ends came to 15 bases. Germline V lookup: CDR1 SNHLY, CDR2 FYNNEI. The CDR3 sequence: CASKENGARTDTQYF. The CDR3 DNA reads as TGTGCCAGCAAGGAAAACGGGGCCCGCACAGATACGCAGTATTTT.

This clonotype was seen at least ten times. The CDR3 here is CASSPGDTQYF. CDR3 DNA sequence: TGTGCCAGCAGCCCCGGGGATACGCAGTATTTT. The chain links TRBV3-1 to TRBJ2-3; unclear D gene. V was shortened by 4 bases and J by 6 bases, with 5 bases between the two germline ends. Germline V gives CDR1 LGHDT, CDR2 YNNKEL (reference sequence). There are 11 residues in the CDR3.

This clonotype was seen a handful of times. The chain employs TRBV7-9 and TRBJ1-1; 10 bases align to TRBD1. The CDR3 is 15 residues long. Germline V gene lookup returns CDR1 SEHNR and CDR2 FQNEAQ (reference sequence). With V trimmed by 8 bases and J by 6 bases, 12 bases remained unmatched. CDR3 in amino acids: CASWVWGQGPPEAFF. In DNA form, the CDR3 reads TGTGCCAGCTGGGTGTGGGGACAGGGGCCACCTGAAGCTTTCTTT.

J is TRBJ1-5 and V is TRBV7-2, with 7 nucleotides matching TRBD1. Unmatched junction bases numbered 10, after V lost 4 bases and J lost 4 bases. This CDR3 spans 16 amino acids. The germline CDR1 and CDR2 sequences are SGHTA and FQGNSA. CDR3 in DNA: TGTGCCAGCAGCTCCTCCGGGACAGAGTTTAATCAGCCCCAGCATTTT. This gives the protein CASSSSGTEFNQPQHF.

V usage is TRBV7-2 and J usage is TRBJ2-1; 12 bases agree with TRBD1. CDR3 length: 15 amino acids. V dropped 2 bases and J dropped 7; count of bases not matched to a gene: 3. In germline, CDR1 is SGHTA, CDR2 FQGNSA. In DNA form, the CDR3 reads TGTGCCAGCAGCTTACCGGGACAGGGGGCAAATGAGCAGTTCTTC. This sequence encodes CASSLPGQGANEQFF.

This clonotype was seen a handful of times. This rearrangement joins TRBV6-5 to TRBJ2-7, with 7 bases lining up with TRBD1. Germline V lookup: CDR1 MNHEY, CDR2 SVGAGI. Trimming removed 6 bases from V and 2 bases from J; junction bases left unmatched: 1. The CDR3 covers 12 residues. CDR3 region: CASRDRTYEQYF. CDR3 sequence (DNA): TGTGCCAGCAGGGACAGGACCTACGAGCAGTACTTC.

The rearrangement links TRBV20-1 to TRBJ1-1; D ambiguous. CDR1 is DFQATT and CDR2 is SNEGSKA in the germline V gene (reference sequence). The CDR3 runs 18 residues. V was cut by 4 bases and J by 1 base, with 25 bases left in between. The CDR3 bases are TGCAGTGCTACCTCATTGGGTTTTTCGGGCGGGAGGAACACTGAAGCTTTCTTT. Residues: CSATSLGFSGGRNTEAFF.

In this sample, this clonotype turned up once. The chain employs TRBV7-9 and TRBJ1-1; a weak D match, TRBD1 (5 bases). Trimming shortened V by 3 bases and J by 1 base, and 12 bases separated the two germline ends. Germline-derived CDR1 and CDR2 are SEHNR and FQNEAQ (reference sequence). The CDR3 covers 15 residues. CDR3: CASSFTQVRNTEAFF. The CDR3 DNA sequence: TGTGCCAGCAGCTTCACACAGGTCCGGAACACTGAAGCTTTCTTT.

The chain joins TRBV2 to TRBJ1-5; TRBD1 agrees at 7 bases. The CDR3 consists of 12 residues. V trimming: 3 bases; J trimming: 11 bases; junction bases outside the gene matches: 4. CDR1 is SNHLY and CDR2 is FYNNEI in the germline V gene. CDR3 sequence: CASSDFQGAQHF. As DNA, the CDR3 is TGTGCCAGCAGTGATTTTCAGGGGGCCCAGCATTTT.

This clonotype was seen a handful of times. The J gene is TRBJ2-7, the V gene TRBV7-2, with 7 bases matching TRBD2. The CDR3 is 14 residues long. J gave up 0 bases and V 8 bases, and 7 bases lay outside the gene matches. Per the germline V gene, CDR1 is SGHTA and CDR2 is FQGNSA. The CDR3: CASLPSGNSYEQYF. The CDR3, as DNA: TGTGCCAGCCTCCCCAGCGGGAACTCCTACGAGCAGTACTTC.

V and J are TRBV6-6 and TRBJ2-3; 11 bases agree with TRBD2. Looked up from germline, CDR1 is MNHNY and CDR2 is SVGAGI (reference sequence). J gave up 3 bases and V 7 bases, and 3 bases lay outside the gene matches. CDR3 size: 14 residues. In DNA form, the CDR3 reads TGTGCCAGCATTAGCGGGGGGGCTACAGATACGCAGTATTTT. This translates into CASISGGATDTQYF.

In its sample, this clonotype was seen a few times. One end of the junction does not line up with germline, which may come from a read error. This chain connects TRBV2 to TRBJ2-1; D uncertain. The CDR3 totals 11 residues. Germline lookup yields CDR1 SNHLY and CDR2 FYNNEI. The CDR3 DNA reads TGTGCCAGCAGTGATGGGATTAAATTGGTCTTC. Amino acid sequence: CASSDGIKLVF.